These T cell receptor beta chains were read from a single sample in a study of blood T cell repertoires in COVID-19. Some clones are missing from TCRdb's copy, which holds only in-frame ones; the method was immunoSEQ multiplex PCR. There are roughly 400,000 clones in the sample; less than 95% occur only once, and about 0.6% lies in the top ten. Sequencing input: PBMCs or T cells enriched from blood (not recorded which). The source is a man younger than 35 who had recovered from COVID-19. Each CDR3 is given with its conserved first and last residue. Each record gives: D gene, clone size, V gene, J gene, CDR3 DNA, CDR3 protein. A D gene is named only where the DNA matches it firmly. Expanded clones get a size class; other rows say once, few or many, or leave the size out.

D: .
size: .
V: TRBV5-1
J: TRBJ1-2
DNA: TGCGCCAGCAGCACTGACACCTATGGCTACACCTTC
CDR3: CASSTDTYGYTF

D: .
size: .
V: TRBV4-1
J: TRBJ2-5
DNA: TGCGCCAGCAGCCATCGAGGTGTTCAAGAGACCCAGTACTTC
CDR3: CASSHRGVQETQYF

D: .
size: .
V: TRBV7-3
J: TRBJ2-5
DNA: TGTGCCAGCAGTTCGGGGAGTACGGAGACCCAGTACTTC
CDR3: CASSSGSTETQYF

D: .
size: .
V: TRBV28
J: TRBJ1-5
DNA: TGTGCCAGCAGCCCTCCGGGGGAAAGCAATCAGCCCCAGCATTTT
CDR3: CASSPPGESNQPQHF

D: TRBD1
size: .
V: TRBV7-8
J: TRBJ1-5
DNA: TGTGCCAGCAGCCTGAGACAGGGGGTCGGGCCCCAGCATTTT
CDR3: CASSLRQGVGPQHF

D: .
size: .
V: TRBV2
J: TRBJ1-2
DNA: TGTGCCAGCAGTGCGTCCGGGGTCTATGGCTACACCTTC
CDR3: CASSASGVYGYTF

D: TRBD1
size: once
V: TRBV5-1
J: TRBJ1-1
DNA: TGCGCCAGCAGCTTGGTGGCCAGGGGGCAATGGGTTAACACTGAAGCTTTCTTT
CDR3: CASSLVARGQWVNTEAFF

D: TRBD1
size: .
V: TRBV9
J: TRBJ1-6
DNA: TGTGCCAGCAGCGTAGGGGGACAGGTGGAATCACCCCTCCACTTT
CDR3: CASSVGGQVESPLHF

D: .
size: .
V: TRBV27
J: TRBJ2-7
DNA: TGTGCCAGCAGGCCGCTGGCGGCAGGGGTCGAGGAGCAGTACTTC
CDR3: CASRPLAAGVEEQYF

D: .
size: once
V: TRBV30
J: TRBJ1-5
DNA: TGTGCCTGGGGGGAAACAGGTCTTAGCAATCAGCCCCAGCATTTT
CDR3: CAWGETGLSNQPQHF

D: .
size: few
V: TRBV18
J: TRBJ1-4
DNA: TGTGCCAGCGCCATGGAGCGGGGAAATGAAAAACTGTTTTTT
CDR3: CASAMERGNEKLFF

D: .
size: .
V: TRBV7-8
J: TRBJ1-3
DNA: TGTGCCAGCAGCTTACGCGTCTCCTCTGGAAACACCATATATTTT
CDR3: CASSLRVSSGNTIYF

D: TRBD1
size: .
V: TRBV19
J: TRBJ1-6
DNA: TGTGCCAGTAGTATATCGGCGACAGGGGTCCATTCACCCCTCCACTTT
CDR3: CASSISATGVHSPLHF

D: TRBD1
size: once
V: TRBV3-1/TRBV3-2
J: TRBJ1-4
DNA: TGTGCCAGCAGCCTACGACAGGGTGGTAATGAAAAACTGTTTTTT
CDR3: CASSLRQGGNEKLFF